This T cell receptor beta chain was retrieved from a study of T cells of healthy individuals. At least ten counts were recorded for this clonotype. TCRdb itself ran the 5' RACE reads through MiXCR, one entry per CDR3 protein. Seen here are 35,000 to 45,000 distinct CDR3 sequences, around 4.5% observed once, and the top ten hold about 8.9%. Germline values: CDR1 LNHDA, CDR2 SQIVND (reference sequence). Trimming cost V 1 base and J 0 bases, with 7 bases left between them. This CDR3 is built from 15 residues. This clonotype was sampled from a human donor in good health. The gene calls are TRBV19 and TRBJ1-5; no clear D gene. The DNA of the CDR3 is TGTGCCAGTAGTATAGGTCACAGTAGCAATCAGCCCCAGCATTTT. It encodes CASSIGHSSNQPQHF.